This paragraph covers one T cell receptor (beta chain) sequence. This clone has only a few counts. The target of this receptor is not known. Nothing much larger sits one base from this clone, and base qualities are not available. The High Capacity cDNA Reverse Transcription Kit was used to reverse transcribe all of the isolated RNA, meaning that expressed TCRB transcripts were what got sequenced. Deep immunoSEQ sequencing was applied to naive, central memory and regulatory T cell samples, giving an average of about 3.7 million total reads per sample. Sorted cells were lysed in RLT buffer, and RNA was extracted using DNase-treated RNeasy Micro or Mini kits according to cell number. Each cell subset was processed separately to prevent cross-contamination, with patient and healthy donor samples processed together. TCRB sequences were amplified from cDNA with the immunoSEQ multiplex PCR, producing 87-bp fragments spanning the CDR3 region. The amplicons were sequenced using the Illumina HiSeq platform. The original methods were these. PCR bias was corrected computationally using synthetic template baselines, and reads within Hamming distance 2 were collapsed, with unmergeable singletons discarded. Reads were aligned against IMGT to assign V, D and J genes, CDR3 length and insertions or deletions at six rearrangement sites. Clonotype counts were normalized to sorted cell number within each subset before computing true diversity and Gini coefficients with the tcR R package. The overlap coefficient, calculated on TCRB nucleotide sequences, was used to quantify repertoire sharing. Out-of-frame TCRB sequences from naive cells were analyzed as a proxy for the pre-selection repertoire. As stored in TCRdb, this immuneACCESS dataset retains in-frame rearrangements with V and J assigned. A fraction of the clones does not appear; measured against another copy, unresolved V genes explain less than half of the discrepancy, and the remainder lacks a known reason. D and trimming come from the DNA, and the V and J calls and clone size come from that table. A total of approximately 250,000 clones appear in this sample, approximately 25% of them only once. 0.012% of the sample is in the top ten clones.

The entry originates in a study of beta chain features in type 1 diabetes (dated by TCRdb to 2016 to 2019). A note on the overall study: Patients and healthy donors did not differ in mean age, gender distribution, total cell number or subset yield. A total of about 100,000,000 sorted cells were examined across all samples, and RNA yield correlated strongly with the number of cells per subset. The study compared TCRB repertoires of sorted circulating CD4+ T cell subsets between recently diagnosed type 1 diabetes patients and matched healthy donors. Whereas all 30 or so donors provided naive and central memory subsets, regulatory and stem cell-like memory subsets were isolated from just 8 patients and about 8 healthy donors. On the study overall, not on this receptor specifically: Because cDNA was sequenced instead of genomic DNA, highly expressing activated cells could be over-represented, though the groups showed no difference in activation or CD3 levels. Because the HLA sub-analyses included only small numbers of individuals, any influence of HLA type on TCRB rearrangement was left unresolved. Shorter templates might have been favored by PCR, but patient and control samples were amplified and corrected together, so both groups would have been affected equally by any skew. At VDJ recombination sites, patients with type 1 diabetes made fewer insertions and deleted more nucleotides, a pattern implying thymic rearrangement abnormalities. In all four CD4+ subsets, TCRB CDR3 length was moderately but significantly shorter in type 1 diabetes patients. Naive, central memory and regulatory TCRB repertoires appeared more similar among patients than among healthy donors.

Each donor gave one peripheral blood draw, averaging about 100 mL, which was collected into heparinised tubes. A BD FACSAria II was used to sort naive, central memory, regulatory and stem cell-like memory CD4+ T cells with a panel that included CD45RO, CCR7, CD25, CD127, CD95 and CD27. Purity was above 98% for every sorted population. PBMCs were separated immediately by Lymphoprep density gradient centrifugation and were stained directly, without being cultured. Samples were stained and sorted in pairs, with one healthy donor and one patient per experiment, so that batch effects were minimized. Trimming takes 3 bases off V and 4 bases off J; junction bases not matched to a gene: 0. From the germline V gene, CDR1 is SGHTA and CDR2 is FQGNSA. The CDR3 runs 13 amino acids, cysteine and phenylalanine included. Only the CDR3 DNA stays, 39 bases, in frame from base 1.

This TCR was recovered from a woman younger than 45 with type 1 diabetes. The sample consisted of naive CD4+ T cells from blood. The sample's cell subset or site label, decoded: true naive CD4+ T cells. Here the chain combines TRBV7-2 and TRBJ1-5; TRBD1 matches 7 bases in the middle. The CDR3 has the sequence CASSFRGNQPQHF. In nucleotides, the sequence is TGTGCCAGCAGCTTCAGGGGGAATCAGCCCCAGCATTTT. The reference TRBV7-2 and TRBJ1-5 proteins fill in what lies around the CDR3, so the full variable domain reads GAGVSQSPSNKVTEKGKDVELRCDPISGHTALYWYRQSLGQGLEFLIYFQGNSAPDKSGLPSDRFSAERTGGSVSTLTIQRTQQEDSAVYLCASSFRGNQPQHFGDGTRLSIL.